Detailed here is one T cell receptor beta chain. While infection was still active, Seattle patients were enrolled and then followed longitudinally. The sample comes from a study of blood T cell repertoires in COVID-19. Background on the study: Samples representing acute and convalescent COVID-19 were sourced from the United States, Italy and Spain. Sample material is recorded as cDNA or gDNA derived from T cells, B-cell-depleted T cells, or PBMCs.

Original data processing: How many nucleated cells were present was estimated from reference gene primer amplification. Profiled with immunoSEQ multiplex PCR; TCRdb holds only in-frame clones, not every one. That table furnishes V, J and clone size, whereas the DNA furnished D and trimming. The sample has a few hundred thousand clones, 70% to 90% seen once. Sequencing used peripheral blood. This receptor was taken from a woman in her fifties or sixties with COVID-19, enrolled during active disease.

As DNA, the CDR3 is TGTGCCAGTAGTATCTTAGGGAGTGGAGGGGCCGGCACAGATACGCAGTATTTT. Protein sequence: CASSILGSGGAGTDTQYF. The chain employs TRBV19 and TRBJ2-3; perhaps TRBD2 as D (6 bases). Trimming took off 3 bases at V and 1 base at J, with 20 bases between the two ends. CDR3 size: 18 residues. Germline V gene sequence: CDR1 LNHDA, CDR2 SQIVND (reference sequence).